This T cell receptor beta chain was captured by sequencing in a study of glioma-infiltrating T cells. Study details: Dexamethasone exposure before glioma surgery was limited to six or fewer days. Around 1 million peripheral T cells were targeted at about 4- to 11-fold coverage.

With respect to this clonotype: Its antigen is unknown.

Germline loops: CDR1 MNHEY, CDR2 SVGEGT. Trimming cost V 7 bases and J 6 bases, with 16 bases left between them. The CDR3 is 14 residues long. General study points: Signature shared blood CDR3 motifs were enriched in low-divergence and depleted in high-divergence patients. Tissue-blood divergence was below expectation in non-neoplastic patients, above in gliomas.

The iRepertoire nested amplicon-rescue multiplex PCR amplified TCR alpha and beta CDR3s from RNA. TCRdb processed the multiplex PCR reads anew with MiXCR; each CDR3 protein has one entry. The top ten clones hold around 12% of a sample with about 410,000 distinct CDR3 sequences, more than 35% of them seen once. The chain carries TRBV6-2 or TRBV6-3 and TRBJ2-1, with D possibly being TRBD1 or TRBD2 (5 bases each). Sequencing was done on a sample of glioma tissue, nonneoplastic brain tissue, or PBMCs (not recorded which). The clonotype comes from a human donor with low-grade glioma or glioblastoma, undergoing nonglioma brain surgery, or in good health (not recorded which). CDR3 region: CASKRDPPINEQFF. In DNA, the CDR3 is TGTGCCAGCAAACGGGACCCTCCCATCAATGAGCAGTTCTTC.